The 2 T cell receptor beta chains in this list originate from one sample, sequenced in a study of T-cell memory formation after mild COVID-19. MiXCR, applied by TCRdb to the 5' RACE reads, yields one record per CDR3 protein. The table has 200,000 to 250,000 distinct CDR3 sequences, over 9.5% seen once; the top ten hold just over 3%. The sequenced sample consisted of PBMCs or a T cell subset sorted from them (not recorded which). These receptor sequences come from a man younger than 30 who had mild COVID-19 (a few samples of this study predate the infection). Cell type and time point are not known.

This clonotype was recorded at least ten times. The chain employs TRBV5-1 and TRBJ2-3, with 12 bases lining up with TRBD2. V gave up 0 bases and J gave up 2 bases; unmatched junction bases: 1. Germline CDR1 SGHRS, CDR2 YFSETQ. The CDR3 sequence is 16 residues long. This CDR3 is CASSLGLAGATDTQYF. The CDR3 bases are TGCGCCAGCAGCTTGGGACTAGCGGGGGCCACAGATACGCAGTATTTT.

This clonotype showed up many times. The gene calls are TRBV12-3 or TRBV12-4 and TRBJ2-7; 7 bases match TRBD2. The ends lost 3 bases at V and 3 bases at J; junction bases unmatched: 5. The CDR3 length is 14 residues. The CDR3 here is CASSFAGGGYEQYF. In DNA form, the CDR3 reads TGTGCCAGCAGTTTCGCGGGCGGGGGCTACGAGCAGTACTTC.